This TCR beta chain was documented in a study of shared clonotypes between healthy human individuals. Naive CD8 cells were CD45RO-negative, positively selected for CCR7, excluding terminally differentiated effector memory CD45RA+ cells. Sequencing was performed with immunoSEQ multiplex PCR; in TCRdb, only in-frame clones are kept and a portion is missing. The data contain over 2,000,000 clones, around 95% of them singletons. Trimming stripped 4 bases from V and 5 bases from J, with 14 bases between. This CDR3 comprises 14 residues. The germline V gene encodes CDR1 MNHNY and CDR2 SVGAGI (reference sequence).

What was sequenced was naive CD8+ T cells from PBMCs. The clonotype originates from a man aged 18 to 29 in good health. Some clones in this sample may be carry-over from other donors' samples. The chain combines TRBV6-6 with TRBJ1-1; no clear D gene. CDR3 nucleotides: TGTGCCAGCAGTTTCGCGGAGGGAAGAACTGAAGCTTTCTTT. Amino acid sequence: CASSFAEGRTEAFF.